This T cell receptor (beta chain) is from a study of shared clonotypes between healthy human individuals. Looking at the study overall: The people who gave samples were two women and a few men aged 18 to 49.

DNA at 150 to 200 ng, 30,000 or so T cell genomes, went into sorted-subset replicate PCRs. Repertoires were generated with immunoSEQ multiplex PCR, while TCRdb's copy carries only in-frame clones and drops some. The table lists 2 million or so clones, roughly 96% of them singletons, with 0.1% to 0.15% in the top ten. This CDR3 is 14 amino acids long. CDR1 is PRHDT, CDR2 FYEKMQ, per germline (reference sequence). Between the trimmed V and J ends, which lost 5 bases and 7 bases, there was a span of 15 bases. A note on this clone: Its target is unknown.

Both subsets, CD45RA+ naive and CD45RA-negative memory, were split from the CD4+ cells. Points from the study as a whole: Clonotype sharing among donors, it was expected, would be affected by sequencing depth.

The rearrangement joins TRBV13 to TRBJ2-1; D possibly matches TRBD1 or TRBD2 (5 bases each). The sequencing sample was made of naive CD4+ T cells sorted from blood. Subset here: CD45RA+ positively selected. This clonotype was obtained from a young man in good health. CDR3 DNA sequence: TGTGCCAGCAGCCTTGGGATCTGGGGGAATGAGCAGTTCTTC. It encodes CASSLGIWGNEQFF.